The clone carrying this T cell receptor beta chain was picked up many times. Its antigen is as yet unknown. This sample is drawn from a study of T cells after posttransplantation cyclophosphamide. Points from the study as a whole: Recipient CMV seropositivity and CMV reactivation strongly tracked TRB clonality. TRB overlap between skin or GI tissue T cells and blood was limited. Donor CD8+ memory clones often dominated recipient blood repertoires at later times.

Sequencing used immunoSEQ multiplex PCR; TCRdb keeps in-frame clones, though not all of them. The sample counts 40,000 or so clones, none seen once; the ten largest own over 5.5%. The germline gives CDR1 SGHRS, CDR2 YFSETQ. Deletions cut 4 bases from V and 1 base from J, with 11 bases between. This CDR3 comprises 14 residues. The clonotype originates from a man aged 25 to 40 in good health and a related stem cell transplant donor. Specimen: PBMCs. V gene TRBV5-1 combines with J gene TRBJ1-1; D possibly corresponds to TRBD1 (5 bases). CDR3 DNA sequence: TGCGCCAGCAGCAAAATCGACAGGAACACTGAAGCTTTCTTT. Its protein product is CASSKIDRNTEAFF.